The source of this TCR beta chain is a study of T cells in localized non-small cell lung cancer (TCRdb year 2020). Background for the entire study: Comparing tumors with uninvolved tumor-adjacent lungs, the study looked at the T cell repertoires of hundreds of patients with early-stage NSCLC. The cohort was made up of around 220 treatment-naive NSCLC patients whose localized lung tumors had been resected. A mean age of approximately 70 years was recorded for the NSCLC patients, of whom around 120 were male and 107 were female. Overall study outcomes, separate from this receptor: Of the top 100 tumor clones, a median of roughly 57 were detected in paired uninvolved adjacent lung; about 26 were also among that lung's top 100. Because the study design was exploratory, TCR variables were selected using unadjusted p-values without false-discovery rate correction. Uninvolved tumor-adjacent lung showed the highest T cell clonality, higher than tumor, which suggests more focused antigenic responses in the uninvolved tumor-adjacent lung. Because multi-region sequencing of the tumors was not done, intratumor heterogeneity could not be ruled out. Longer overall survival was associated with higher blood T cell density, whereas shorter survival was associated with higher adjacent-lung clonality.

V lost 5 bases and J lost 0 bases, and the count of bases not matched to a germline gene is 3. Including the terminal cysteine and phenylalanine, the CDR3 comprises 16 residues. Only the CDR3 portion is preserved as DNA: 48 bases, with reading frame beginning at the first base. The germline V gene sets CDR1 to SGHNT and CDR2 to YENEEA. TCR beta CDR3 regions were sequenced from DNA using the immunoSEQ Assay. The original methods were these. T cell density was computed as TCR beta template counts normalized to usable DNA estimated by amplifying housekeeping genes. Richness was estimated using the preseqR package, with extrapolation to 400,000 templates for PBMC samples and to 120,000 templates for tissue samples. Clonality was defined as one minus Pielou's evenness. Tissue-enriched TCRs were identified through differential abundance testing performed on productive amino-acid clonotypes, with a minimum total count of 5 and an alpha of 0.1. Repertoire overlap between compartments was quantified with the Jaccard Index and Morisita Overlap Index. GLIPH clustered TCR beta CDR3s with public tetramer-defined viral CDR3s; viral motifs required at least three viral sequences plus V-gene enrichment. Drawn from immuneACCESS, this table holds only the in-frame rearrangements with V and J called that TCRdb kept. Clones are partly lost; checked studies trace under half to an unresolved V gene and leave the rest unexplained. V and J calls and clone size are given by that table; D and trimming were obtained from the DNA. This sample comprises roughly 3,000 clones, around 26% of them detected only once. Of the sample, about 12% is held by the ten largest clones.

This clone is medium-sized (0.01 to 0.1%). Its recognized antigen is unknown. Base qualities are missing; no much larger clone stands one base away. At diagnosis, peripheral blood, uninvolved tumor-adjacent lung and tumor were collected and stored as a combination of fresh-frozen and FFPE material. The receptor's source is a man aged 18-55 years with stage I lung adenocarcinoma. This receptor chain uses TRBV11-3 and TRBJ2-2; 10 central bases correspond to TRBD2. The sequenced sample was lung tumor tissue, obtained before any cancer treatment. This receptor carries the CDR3 CASSQAGGTNTGELFF. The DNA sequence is TGTGCCAGCAGCCAAGCGGGGGGGACGAACACCGGGGAGCTGTTTTTT.